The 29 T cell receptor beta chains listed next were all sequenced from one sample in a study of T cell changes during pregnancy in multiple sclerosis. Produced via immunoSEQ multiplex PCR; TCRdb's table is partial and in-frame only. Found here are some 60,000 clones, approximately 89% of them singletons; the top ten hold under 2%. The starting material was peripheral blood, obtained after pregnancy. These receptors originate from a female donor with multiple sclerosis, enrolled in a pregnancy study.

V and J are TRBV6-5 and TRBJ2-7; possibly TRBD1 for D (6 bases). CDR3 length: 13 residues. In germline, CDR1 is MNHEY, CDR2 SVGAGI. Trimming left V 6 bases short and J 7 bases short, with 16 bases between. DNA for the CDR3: TGTGCCAGCAGCTATAACACAGGGTCAGAGCAGTACTTC. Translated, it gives CASSYNTGSEQYF.

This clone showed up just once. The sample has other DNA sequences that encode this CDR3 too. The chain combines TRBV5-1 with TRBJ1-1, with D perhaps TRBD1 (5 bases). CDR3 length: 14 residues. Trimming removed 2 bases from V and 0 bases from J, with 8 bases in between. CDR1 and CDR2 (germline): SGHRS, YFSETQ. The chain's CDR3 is CASSLGVLNTEAFF. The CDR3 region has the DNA TGCGCCAGCAGCTTAGGGGTTTTGAACACTGAAGCTTTCTTT.

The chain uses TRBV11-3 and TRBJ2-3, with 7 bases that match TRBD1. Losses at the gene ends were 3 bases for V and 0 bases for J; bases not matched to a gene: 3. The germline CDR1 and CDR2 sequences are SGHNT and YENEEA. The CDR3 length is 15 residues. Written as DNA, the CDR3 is TGTGCCAGCAGCTTTGACAGGGCTAGCACAGATACGCAGTATTTT. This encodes CASSFDRASTDTQYF.

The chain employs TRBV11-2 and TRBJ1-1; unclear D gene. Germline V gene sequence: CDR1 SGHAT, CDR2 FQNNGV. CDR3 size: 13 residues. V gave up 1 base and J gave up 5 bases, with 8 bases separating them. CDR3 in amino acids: CASSLVVGTEAFF. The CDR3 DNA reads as TGTGCCAGCAGCTTAGTCGTCGGGACTGAAGCTTTCTTT.

CDR3 in amino acids: CASSDRDTGELFF. The CDR3 nucleotides read TGCGCCAGCAGTGACAGGGACACCGGGGAGCTGTTTTTT. The rearrangement joins TRBV10-2 to TRBJ2-2, with a tentative D call TRBD1 (5 bases). The CDR3 spans 13 residues. Per the germline V gene, CDR1 is WSHSY and CDR2 is SAAADI. Between the trimmed V and J ends, which lost 3 bases and 3 bases, there was a span of 5 bases.

CDR3 nucleotide sequence: TGCGCCAGCGGATTGGCGGTGTACACTGAAGCTTTCTTT. Translating gives CASGLAVYTEAFF. The chain carries TRBV4-3 and TRBJ1-1; no definite D call. CDR3 size: 13 residues. The V gene's germline CDR1 is LGHNA and CDR2 YSLEER. V was clipped by 8 bases and J by 3 bases, with 13 bases between them.

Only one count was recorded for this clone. The DNA for the CDR3 is TGTGCCAGCAGCTGGGGACAGGGTCTCGAGCAGTACTTC. As protein: CASSWGQGLEQYF. The chain links TRBV7-8 to TRBJ2-7; 9 bases are shared with TRBD1. Unmatched junction bases numbered 4, after V lost 4 bases and J lost 6 bases. Germline V gene sequence: CDR1 SGHVS, CDR2 FQNEAQ. This CDR3 comprises 13 residues.

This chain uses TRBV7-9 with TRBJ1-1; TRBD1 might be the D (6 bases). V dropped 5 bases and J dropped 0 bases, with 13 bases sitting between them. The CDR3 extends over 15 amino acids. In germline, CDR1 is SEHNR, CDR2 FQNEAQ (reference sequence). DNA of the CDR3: TGTGCCAGCAGCCGTACAGGGAGCTTGAACACTGAAGCTTTCTTT. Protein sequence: CASSRTGSLNTEAFF.

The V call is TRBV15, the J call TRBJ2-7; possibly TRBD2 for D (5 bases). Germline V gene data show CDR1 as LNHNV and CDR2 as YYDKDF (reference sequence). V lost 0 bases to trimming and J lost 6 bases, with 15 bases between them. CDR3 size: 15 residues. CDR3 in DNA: TGTGCCACCAGCAGAGATGGACTTTCCCGATCCGAGCAGTACTTC. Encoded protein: CATSRDGLSRSEQYF.

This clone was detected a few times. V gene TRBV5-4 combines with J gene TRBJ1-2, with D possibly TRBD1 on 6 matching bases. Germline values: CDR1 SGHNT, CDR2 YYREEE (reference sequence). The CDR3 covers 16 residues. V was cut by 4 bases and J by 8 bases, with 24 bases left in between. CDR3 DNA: TGTGCCAGCAGCCCCAGGACAGAACCCATCTCGAGAGGCTACACCTTC. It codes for CASSPRTEPISRGYTF.

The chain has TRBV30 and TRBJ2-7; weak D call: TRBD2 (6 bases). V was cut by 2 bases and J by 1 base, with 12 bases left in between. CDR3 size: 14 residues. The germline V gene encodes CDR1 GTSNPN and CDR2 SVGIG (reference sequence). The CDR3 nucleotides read TGTGCCTGGAGTCCGGGGGTTTGGTCCTACGAGCAGTACTTC. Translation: CAWSPGVWSYEQYF.

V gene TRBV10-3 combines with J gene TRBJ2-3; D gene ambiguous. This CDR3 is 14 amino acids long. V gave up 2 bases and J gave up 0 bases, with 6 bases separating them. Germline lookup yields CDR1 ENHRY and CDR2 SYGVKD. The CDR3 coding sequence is TGTGCCATCAGTGAGAAAGCTAGCACAGATACGCAGTATTTT. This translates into CAISEKASTDTQYF.

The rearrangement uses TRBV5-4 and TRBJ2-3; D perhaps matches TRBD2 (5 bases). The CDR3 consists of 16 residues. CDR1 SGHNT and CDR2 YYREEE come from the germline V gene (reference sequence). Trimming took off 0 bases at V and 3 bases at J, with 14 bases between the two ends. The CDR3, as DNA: TGTGCCAGCAGCTTGGTAGAGGGCGCTCGAACAGATACGCAGTATTTT. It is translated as CASSLVEGARTDTQYF.

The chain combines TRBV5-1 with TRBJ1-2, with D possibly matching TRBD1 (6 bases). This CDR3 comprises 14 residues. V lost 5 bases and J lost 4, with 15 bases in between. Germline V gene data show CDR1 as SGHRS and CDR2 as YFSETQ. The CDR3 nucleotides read TGCGCCAGCAGGGTCCCAGGACAGCCCTATGGCTACACCTTC. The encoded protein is CASRVPGQPYGYTF.

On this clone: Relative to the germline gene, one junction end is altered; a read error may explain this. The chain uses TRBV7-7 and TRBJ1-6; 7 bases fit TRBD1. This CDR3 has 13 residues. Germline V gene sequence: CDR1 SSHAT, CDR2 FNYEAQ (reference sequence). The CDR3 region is CASSSTGDSPLHF. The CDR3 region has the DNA TGTGCTAGCAGCTCTACAGGGGATTCACCCCTCCACTTT. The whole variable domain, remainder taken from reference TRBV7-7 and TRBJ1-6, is GAGVSQSPRYKVTKRGQDVTLRCDPISSHATLYWYQQALGQGPEFLTYFNYEAQPDKSGLPSDRFSAERPEGSISTLTIQRTEQRDSAMYRCASSSTGDSPLHFGNGTRLTVT.

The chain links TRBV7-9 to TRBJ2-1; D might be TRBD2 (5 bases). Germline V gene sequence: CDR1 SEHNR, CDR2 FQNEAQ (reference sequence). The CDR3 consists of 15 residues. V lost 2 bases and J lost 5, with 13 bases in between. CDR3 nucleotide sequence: TGTGCCAGCAGCTTAAGGGTCGGAGGTAACAATGAGCAGTTCTTC. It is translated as CASSLRVGGNNEQFF.

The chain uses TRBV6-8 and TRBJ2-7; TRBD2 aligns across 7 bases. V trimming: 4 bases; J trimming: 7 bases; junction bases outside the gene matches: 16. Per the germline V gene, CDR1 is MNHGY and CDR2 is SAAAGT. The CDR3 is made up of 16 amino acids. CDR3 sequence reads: CASSCGGDRPLGEQYF. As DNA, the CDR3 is TGTGCCAGCAGTTGTGGGGGGGACCGTCCCCTCGGGGAGCAGTACTTC.

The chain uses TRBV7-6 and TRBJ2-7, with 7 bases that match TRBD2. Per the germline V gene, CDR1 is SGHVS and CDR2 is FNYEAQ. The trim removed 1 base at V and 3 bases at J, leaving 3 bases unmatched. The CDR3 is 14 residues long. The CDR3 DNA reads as TGTGCCAGCAGCTTAGTTGGGGAGGGCTACGAGCAGTACTTC. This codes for CASSLVGEGYEQYF.

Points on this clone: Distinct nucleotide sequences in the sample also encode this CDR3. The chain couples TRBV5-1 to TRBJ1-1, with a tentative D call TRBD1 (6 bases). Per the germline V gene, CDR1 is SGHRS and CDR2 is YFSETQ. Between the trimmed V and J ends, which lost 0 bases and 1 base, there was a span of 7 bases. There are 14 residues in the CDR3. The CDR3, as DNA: TGCGCCAGCAGCTTGGTAGGGGGGAACACTGAAGCTTTCTTT. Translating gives CASSLVGGNTEAFF.

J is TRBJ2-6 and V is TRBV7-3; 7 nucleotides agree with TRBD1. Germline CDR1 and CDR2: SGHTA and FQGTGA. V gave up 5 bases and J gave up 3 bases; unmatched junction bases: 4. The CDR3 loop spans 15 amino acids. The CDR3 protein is CASSTDRDGANVLTF. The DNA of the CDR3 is TGTGCCAGCAGCACTGACAGGGATGGGGCCAACGTCCTGACTTTC.

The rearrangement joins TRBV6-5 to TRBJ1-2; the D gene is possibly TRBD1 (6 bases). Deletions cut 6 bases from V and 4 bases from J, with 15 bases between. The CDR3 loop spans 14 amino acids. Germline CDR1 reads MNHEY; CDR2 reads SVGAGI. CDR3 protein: CASRKGGDSYGYTF. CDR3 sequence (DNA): TGTGCCAGCAGGAAAGGGGGAGACTCCTATGGCTACACCTTC.

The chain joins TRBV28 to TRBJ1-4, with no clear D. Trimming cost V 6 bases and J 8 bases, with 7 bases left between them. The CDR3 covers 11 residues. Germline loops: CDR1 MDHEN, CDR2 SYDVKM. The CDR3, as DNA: TGTGCCAGCAGGCAACAGGAAAAACTGTTTTTT. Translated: CASRQQEKLFF. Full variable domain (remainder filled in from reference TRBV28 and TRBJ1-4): DVKVTQSSRYLVKRTGEKVFLECVQDMDHENMFWYRQDPGLGLRLIYFSYDVKMKEKGDIPEGYSVSREKKERFSLILESASTNQTSMYLCASRQQEKLFFGSGTQLSVL.

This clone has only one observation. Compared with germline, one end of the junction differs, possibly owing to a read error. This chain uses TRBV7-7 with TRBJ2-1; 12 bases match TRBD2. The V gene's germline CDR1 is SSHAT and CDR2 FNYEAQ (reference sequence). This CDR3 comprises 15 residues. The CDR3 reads CASSLRLAGVYEQFF. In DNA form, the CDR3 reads TGTGCTAGCAGCTTAAGACTAGCGGGGGTCTATGAGCAGTTCTTC.

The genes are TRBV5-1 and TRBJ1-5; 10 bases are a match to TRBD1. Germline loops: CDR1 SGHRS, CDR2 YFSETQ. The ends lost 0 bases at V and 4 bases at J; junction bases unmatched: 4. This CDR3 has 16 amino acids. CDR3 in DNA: TGCGCCAGCAGCTTGGGGCCGGGACAGGGGAATCAGCCCCAGCATTTT. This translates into CASSLGPGQGNQPQHF.

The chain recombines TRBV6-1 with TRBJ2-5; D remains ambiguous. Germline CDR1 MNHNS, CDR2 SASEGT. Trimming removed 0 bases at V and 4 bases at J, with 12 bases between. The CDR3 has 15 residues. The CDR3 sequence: CASSEASTLGETQYF. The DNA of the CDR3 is TGTGCCAGCAGTGAAGCTAGCACATTAGGAGAGACCCAGTACTTC.

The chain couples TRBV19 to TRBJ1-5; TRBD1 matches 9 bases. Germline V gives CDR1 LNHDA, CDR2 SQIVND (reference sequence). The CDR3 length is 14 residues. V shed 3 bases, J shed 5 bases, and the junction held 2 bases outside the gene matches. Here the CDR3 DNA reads TGTGCCAGTAGTATCCGGACAGGGGATCAGCCCCAGCATTTT. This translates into CASSIRTGDQPQHF.

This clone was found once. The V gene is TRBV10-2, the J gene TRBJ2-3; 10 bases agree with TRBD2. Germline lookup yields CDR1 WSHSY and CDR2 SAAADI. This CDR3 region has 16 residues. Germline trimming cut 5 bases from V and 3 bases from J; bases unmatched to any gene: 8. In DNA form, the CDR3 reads TGCGCCAGCAGTTATCAGCGGGGGGGTTTGACAGATACGCAGTATTTT. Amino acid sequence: CASSYQRGGLTDTQYF.

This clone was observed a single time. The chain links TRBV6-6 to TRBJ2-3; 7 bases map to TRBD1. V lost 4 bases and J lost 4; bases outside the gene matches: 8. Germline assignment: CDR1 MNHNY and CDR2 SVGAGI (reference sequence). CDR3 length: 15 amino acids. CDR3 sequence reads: CASSSLDRVADTQYF. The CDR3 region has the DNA TGTGCCAGCAGTTCCCTCGACAGGGTGGCAGATACGCAGTATTTT.

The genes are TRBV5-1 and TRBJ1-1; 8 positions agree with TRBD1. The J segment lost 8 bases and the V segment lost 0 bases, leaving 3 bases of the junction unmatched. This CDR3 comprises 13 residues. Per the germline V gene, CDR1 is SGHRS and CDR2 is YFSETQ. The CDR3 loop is CASSLAGDREAFF. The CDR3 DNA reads TGCGCCAGCAGCTTGGCCGGGGACAGGGAAGCTTTCTTT.